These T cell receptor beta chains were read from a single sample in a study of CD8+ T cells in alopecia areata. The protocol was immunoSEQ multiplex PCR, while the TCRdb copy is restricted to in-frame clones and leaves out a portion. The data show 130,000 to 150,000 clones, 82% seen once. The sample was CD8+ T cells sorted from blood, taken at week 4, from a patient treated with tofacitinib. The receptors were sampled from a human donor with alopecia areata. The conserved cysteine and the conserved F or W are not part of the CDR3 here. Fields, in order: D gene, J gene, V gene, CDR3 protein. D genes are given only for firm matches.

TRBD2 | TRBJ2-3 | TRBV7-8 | ASSLEVGSSGGAADTQY
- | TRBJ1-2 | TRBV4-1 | ASSQPGAADGYT
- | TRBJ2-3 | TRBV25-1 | ASSPLGVSTDTQY
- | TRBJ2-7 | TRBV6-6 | ASSGPETYEQY
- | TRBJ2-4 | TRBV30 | AWSDPSNIQY
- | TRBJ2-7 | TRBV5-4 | AIQDQGSSYEQY
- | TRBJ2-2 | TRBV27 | ASSLPNTGELF
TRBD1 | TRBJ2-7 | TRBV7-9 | ASSLGRGRVYEQY
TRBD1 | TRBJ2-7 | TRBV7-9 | ASSSRTGYEQY
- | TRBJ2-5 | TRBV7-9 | ASSLVALEETQY
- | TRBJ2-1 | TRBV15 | ATSRGFVSGQHSYNEQF
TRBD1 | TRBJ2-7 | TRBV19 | ASGPGQGYEQY